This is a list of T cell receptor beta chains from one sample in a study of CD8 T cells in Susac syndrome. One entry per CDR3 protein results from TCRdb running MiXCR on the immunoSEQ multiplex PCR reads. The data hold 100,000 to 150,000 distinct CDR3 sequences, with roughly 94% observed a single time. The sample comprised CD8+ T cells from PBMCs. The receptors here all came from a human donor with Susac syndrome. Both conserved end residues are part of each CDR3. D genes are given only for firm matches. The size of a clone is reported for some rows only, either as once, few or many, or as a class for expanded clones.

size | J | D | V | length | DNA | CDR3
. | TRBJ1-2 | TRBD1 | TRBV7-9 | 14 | TGTGCCAGCAGCCTAAGACAGGGAATTTCTGGCTACACCTTC | CASSLRQGISGYTF
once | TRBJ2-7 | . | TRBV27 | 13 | TGTGCCAGCAGTTTTGACACCTCCTACGAGCAGTACTTC | CASSFDTSYEQYF
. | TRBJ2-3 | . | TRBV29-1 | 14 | TGCAGCGTTGATCGAGGTCGTCAGTTTGATACGCAGTATTTT | CSVDRGRQFDTQYF
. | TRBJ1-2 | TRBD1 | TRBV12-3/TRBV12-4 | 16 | TGTGCCAGCAGTTTAGTGGCAACCGGGACAGGGATCGGCTACACCTTC | CASSLVATGTGIGYTF
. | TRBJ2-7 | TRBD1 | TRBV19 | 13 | TGTGCCAGTACCACGGACAGGGGTGAGGAGCAGTACTTC | CASTTDRGEEQYF
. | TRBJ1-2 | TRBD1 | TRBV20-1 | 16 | TGCAGTGTCAACCGTCGGGACAGGGGGCTATGGTATGGCTACACCTTC | CSVNRRDRGLWYGYTF
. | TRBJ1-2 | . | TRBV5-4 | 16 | TGTGCCAGCAGCTTGTGGTCCGTTCGGGGCCAACGAGGCTACACCTTC | CASSLWSVRGQRGYTF
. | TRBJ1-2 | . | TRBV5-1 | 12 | TGCGCCAGCAGCTTGGGGTCCGATGGCTACACCTTC | CASSLGSDGYTF
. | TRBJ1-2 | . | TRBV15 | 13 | TGTGCCACCAGCAGCCGGGAAAACTATGGCTACACCTTC | CATSSRENYGYTF
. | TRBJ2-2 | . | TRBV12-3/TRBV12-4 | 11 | TGTGCCAGCAGTTTCGCCGGGGAGCTGTTTTTT | CASSFAGELFF
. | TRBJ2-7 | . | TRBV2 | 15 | TGTGCCAGCAGTGAGAGGGGCTTTCGGATCGGGGAGCAGTACTTC | CASSERGFRIGEQYF
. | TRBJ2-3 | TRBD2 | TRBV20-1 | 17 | TGCAGTGCTCCTCAGGATATTAGCGGGGGGGATAGGGATACGCAGTATTTT | CSAPQDISGGDRDTQYF
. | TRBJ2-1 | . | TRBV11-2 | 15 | TGTGCCAGCAGCTTAGTGGCCCTGGGAGGCAATGAGCAGTTCTTC | CASSLVALGGNEQFF
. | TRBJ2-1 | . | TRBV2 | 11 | TGTGCCAGCTCCATATATGAAGGGCAGTTCTTC | CASSIYEGQFF
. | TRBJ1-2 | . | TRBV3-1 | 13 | TGTGCCAGCAGCCCGCCCGGGGGAAATGGCTACACCTTC | CASSPPGGNGYTF
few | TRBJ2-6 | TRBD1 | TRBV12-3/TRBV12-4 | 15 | TGTGCCAGCAGTCAGACAGGGGCCGGGGCCAACGTCCTGACTTTC | CASSQTGAGANVLTF
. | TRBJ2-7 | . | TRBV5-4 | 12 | TGTGCCAGCAGCAAGGGGACGTACGAGCAGTACTTC | CASSKGTYEQYF
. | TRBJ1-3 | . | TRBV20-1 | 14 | TGCAGTGCTAGAGGGGACGGCTCTGGAAACACCATATATTTT | CSARGDGSGNTIYF
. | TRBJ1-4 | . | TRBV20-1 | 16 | TGCAGTGCTAGAGATCCATTTGGAGGGAGCGGCGAAAAACTGTTTTTT | CSARDPFGGSGEKLFF
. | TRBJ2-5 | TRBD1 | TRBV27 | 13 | TGTGCCAGCAGCGACAGGGACAAAGAGACCCAGTACTTC | CASSDRDKETQYF
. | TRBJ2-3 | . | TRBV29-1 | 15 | TGCAGCGTTGAAGTAGGCCATACGGGCACAGATACGCAGTATTTT | CSVEVGHTGTDTQYF
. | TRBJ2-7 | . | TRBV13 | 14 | TGTGCCAGCAGCGTGTACCTCGGGGCCTACGAGCAGTACTTC | CASSVYLGAYEQYF
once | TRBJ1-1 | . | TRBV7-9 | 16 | TGTGCCAGCAGCTTAGTTGGAGGACCAGAGAACACTGAAGCTTTCTTT | CASSLVGGPENTEAFF
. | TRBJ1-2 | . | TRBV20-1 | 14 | TGCAGTGCTCCCGCTCCCCAGGGCGGCGGTGGCTACACCTTC | CSAPAPQGGGGYTF
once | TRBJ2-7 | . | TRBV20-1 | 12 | TGCAGTGTATCCGGGGTTGGGAACGAGCAGTACTTC | CSVSGVGNEQYF
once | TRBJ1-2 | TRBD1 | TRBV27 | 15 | TGTGCCAGCAGTCCAGGGGGACAGTCGTACTATGGCTACACCTTC | CASSPGGQSYYGYTF
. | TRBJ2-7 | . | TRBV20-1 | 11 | TGCACTTACCCTTTGGGCGCCGAGCAGTACTTC | CTYPLGAEQYF
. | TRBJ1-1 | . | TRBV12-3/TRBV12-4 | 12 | TGTGCCAGCAGTTTAACGTCCGTTGGAGCTTTCTTT | CASSLTSVGAFF
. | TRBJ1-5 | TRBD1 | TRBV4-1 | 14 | TGCGCCAGCAGCCAAGACAGGGGGAATTATCCCCAGCATTTT | CASSQDRGNYPQHF
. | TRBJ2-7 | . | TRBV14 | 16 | TGTGCCAGCAGCCAACGGGCCGGACAGCATCCTATCGAGCAGTACTTC | CASSQRAGQHPIEQYF
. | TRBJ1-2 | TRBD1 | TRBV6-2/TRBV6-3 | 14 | TGTGCCAGCAGACAGACAGGGATCTACTATGGCTACACCTTC | CASRQTGIYYGYTF
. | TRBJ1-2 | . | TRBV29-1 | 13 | TGCAGCGTTGTCTGGCAGAGTTTAGCTGGCTACACCTTC | CSVVWQSLAGYTF
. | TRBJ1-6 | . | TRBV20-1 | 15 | TGCAGTGCTAGAGATCTAGGGGGAGACAATTCACCCCTCCACTTT | CSARDLGGDNSPLHF
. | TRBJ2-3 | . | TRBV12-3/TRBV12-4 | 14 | TGTGCCAGCAGGGACAGTCCTAGCACAGATACGCAGTATTTT | CASRDSPSTDTQYF
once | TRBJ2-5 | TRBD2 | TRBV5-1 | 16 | TGCGCCAGCAGCCACGGACTAGCGGGGGCCCAAGAGACCCAGTACTTC | CASSHGLAGAQETQYF
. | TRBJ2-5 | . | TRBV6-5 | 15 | TGTGCCAGCAGTTACTCGACCGGGGGAGCGGAGACCCAGTACTTC | CASSYSTGGAETQYF
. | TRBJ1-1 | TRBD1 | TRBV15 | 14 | TGTGCCACCAGCAGAGTTGGGACAGGGCGTGAAGCTTTCTTT | CATSRVGTGREAFF
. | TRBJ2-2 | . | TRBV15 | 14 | TGTGCCACCAGCGGGGACCTGGGAACCGGGGAGCTGTTTTTT | CATSGDLGTGELFF
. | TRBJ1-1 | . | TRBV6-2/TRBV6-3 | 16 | TGTGCCAGCATTACTACAGAGCTTACCTCTAGAACTGAAGCTTTCTTT | CASITTELTSRTEAFF
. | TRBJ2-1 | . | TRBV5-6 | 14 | TGTGCCAGCAGCTCTGGACGGAACTACAATGAGCAGTTCTTC | CASSSGRNYNEQFF
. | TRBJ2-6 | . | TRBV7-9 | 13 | TGTGCCAGCAGCTTCGTGGGTTTAGTCGTCCTGACTTTC | CASSFVGLVVLTF
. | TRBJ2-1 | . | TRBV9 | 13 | TGTGCCAGCAGCCCGGGAGCGGTAGGGGAGCAGTTCTTC | CASSPGAVGEQFF
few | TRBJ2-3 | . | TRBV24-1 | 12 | TGTGCCACCAGTGATTTATCAGATACGCAGTATTTT | CATSDLSDTQYF
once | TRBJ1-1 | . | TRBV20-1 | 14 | TGCAGTGCTAGAGAACGTACATGGGGCACTGAAGCTTTCTTT | CSARERTWGTEAFF
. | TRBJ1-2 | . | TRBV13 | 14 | TGTGCCAGCTCACAAGGACTCTCGGACTATGGCTACACCTTC | CASSQGLSDYGYTF
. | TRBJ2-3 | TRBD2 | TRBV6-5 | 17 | TGTGCCAGCAGTTACTCGAAGCCTAGCGGTGAGGCGGATACGCAGTATTTT | CASSYSKPSGEADTQYF
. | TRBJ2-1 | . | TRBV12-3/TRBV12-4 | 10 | TGTGCCAGCGGCAGCAATGAGCAGTTCTTC | CASGSNEQFF
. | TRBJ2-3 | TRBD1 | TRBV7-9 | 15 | TGTGCCAGCAGCGCCCCCGACAGGGGACCAGATACGCAGTATTTT | CASSAPDRGPDTQYF
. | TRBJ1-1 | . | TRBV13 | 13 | TGTGCCAGCAGCTTTTCTAGGGACACTGAAGCTTTCTTT | CASSFSRDTEAFF
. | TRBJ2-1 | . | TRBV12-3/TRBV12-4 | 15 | TGTGCCAGCAGTTCCGTAAGAAGCTCCTACAATGAGCAGTTCTTC | CASSSVRSSYNEQFF
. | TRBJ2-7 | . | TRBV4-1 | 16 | TGCGCCAGCAGCCAAGATAGTCGAGGCAGGGCCTACGAGCAGTACTTC | CASSQDSRGRAYEQYF
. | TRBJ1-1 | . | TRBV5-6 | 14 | TGTGCCAGCAGCTTGGACAGGGTCCACACTGAAGCTTTCTTT | CASSLDRVHTEAFF